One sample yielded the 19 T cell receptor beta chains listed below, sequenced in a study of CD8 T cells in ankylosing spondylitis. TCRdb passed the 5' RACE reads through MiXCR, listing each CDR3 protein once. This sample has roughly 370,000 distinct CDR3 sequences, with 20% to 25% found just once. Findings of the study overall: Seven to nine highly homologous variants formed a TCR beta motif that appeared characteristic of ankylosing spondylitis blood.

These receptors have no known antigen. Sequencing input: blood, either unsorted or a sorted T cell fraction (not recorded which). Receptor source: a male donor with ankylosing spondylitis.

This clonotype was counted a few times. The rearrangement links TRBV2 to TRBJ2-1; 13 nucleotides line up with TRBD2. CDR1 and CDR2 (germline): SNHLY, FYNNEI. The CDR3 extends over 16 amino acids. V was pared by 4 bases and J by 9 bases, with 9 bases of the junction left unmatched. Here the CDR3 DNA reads TGTGCCAGCAGTGCTACGACTAGCGGGGGGCGAGGTGAGCAGTTCTTC. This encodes CASSATTSGGRGEQFF.

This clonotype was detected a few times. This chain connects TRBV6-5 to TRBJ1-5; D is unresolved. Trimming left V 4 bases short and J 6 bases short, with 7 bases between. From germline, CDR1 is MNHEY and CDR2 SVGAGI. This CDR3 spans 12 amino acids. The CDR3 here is CASSFRGQPQHF. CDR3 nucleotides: TGTGCCAGCAGTTTCAGAGGTCAGCCCCAGCATTTT.

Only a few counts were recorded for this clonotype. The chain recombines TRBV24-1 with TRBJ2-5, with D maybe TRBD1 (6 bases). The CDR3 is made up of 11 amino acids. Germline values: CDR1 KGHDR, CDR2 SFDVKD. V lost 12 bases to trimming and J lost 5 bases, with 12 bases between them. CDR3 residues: CAVQGRETQYF. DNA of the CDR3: TGTGCCGTGCAGGGGCGGGAGACCCAGTACTTC.

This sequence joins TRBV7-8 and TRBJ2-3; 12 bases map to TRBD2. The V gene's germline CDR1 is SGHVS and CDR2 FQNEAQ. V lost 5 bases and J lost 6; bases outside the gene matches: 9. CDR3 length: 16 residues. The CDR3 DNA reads TGTGCCAGCAGCCGAGCTTGGACTAGCGGGATTGATACGCAGTATTTT. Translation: CASSRAWTSGIDTQYF.

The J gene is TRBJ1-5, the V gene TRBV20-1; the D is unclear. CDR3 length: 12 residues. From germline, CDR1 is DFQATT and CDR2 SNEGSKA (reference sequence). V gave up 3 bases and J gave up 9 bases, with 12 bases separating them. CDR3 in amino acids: CSASGDVGPQHF. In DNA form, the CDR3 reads TGCAGTGCTAGTGGGGATGTCGGGCCCCAGCATTTT.

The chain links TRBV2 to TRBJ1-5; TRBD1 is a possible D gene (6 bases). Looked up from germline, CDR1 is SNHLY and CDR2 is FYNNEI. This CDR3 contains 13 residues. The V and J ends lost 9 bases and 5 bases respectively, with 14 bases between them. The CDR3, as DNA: TGTGCCAGTATGGGGGGCTACTATCAGCCCCAGCATTTT. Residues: CASMGGYYQPQHF. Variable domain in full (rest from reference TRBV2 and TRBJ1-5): EPEVTQTPSHQVTQMGQEVILRCVPISNHLYFYWYRQILGQKVEFLVSFYNNEISEKSEIFDDQFSVERPDGSNFTLKIRSTKLEDSAMYFCASMGGYYQPQHFGDGTRLSIL.

The CDR3 region has the DNA TGCAGTGCGGCCGACGGCGGGTCCTACAATGAGCAGTTCTTC. Translating gives CSAADGGSYNEQFF. The V and J genes are TRBV20-1 and TRBJ2-1; a possible D gene is TRBD2 (5 bases). V dropped 6 bases and J dropped 1 base, with 13 bases sitting between them. Germline CDR1 reads DFQATT; CDR2 reads SNEGSKA (reference sequence). The CDR3 covers 14 residues.

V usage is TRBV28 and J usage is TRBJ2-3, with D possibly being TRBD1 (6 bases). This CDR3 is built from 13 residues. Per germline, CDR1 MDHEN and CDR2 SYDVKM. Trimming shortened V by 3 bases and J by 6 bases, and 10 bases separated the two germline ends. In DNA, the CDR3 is TGTGCCAGCAGTTTGTGGGGGCGGGATACGCAGTATTTT. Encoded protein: CASSLWGRDTQYF.

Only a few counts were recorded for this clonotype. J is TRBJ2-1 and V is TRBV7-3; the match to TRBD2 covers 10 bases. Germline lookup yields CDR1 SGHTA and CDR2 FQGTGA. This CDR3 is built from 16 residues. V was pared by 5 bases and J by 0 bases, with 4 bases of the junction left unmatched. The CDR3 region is CASSPLAGVSYNEQFF. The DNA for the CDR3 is TGTGCCAGCAGCCCCCTAGCGGGAGTCTCCTACAATGAGCAGTTCTTC.

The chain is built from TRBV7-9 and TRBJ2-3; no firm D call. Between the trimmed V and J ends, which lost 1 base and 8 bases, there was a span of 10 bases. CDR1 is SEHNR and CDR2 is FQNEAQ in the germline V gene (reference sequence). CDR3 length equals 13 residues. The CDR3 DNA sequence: TGTGCCAGCAGCTTAGACGGCCCGGGTACGCAGTATTTT. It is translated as CASSLDGPGTQYF. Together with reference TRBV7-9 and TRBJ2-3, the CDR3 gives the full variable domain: DTGVSQNPRHKITKRGQNVTFRCDPISEHNRLYWYRQTLGQGPEFLTYFQNEAQLEKSRLLSDRFSAERPKGSFSTLEIQRTEQGDSAMYLCASSLDGPGTQYFGPGTRLTVL.

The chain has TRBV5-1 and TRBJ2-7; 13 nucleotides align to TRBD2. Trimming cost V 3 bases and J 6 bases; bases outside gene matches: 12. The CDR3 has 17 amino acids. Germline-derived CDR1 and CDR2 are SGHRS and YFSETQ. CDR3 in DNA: TGCGCCAGCAGCTGGGGCATTGGACTAGCGGGAGCCCTCGAGCAGTACTTC. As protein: CASSWGIGLAGALEQYF.

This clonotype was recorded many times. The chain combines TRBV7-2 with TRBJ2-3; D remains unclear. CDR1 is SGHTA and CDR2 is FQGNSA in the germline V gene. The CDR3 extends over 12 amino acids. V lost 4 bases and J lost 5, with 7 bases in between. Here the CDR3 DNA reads TGTGCCAGCAGCTGGACCAGAGATACGCAGTATTTT. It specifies CASSWTRDTQYF.

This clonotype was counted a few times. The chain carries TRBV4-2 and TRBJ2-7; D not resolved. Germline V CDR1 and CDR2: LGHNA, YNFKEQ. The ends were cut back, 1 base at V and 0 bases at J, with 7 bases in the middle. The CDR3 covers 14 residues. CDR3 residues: CASSQVRISYEQYF. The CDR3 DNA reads TGTGCCAGCAGCCAAGTGCGGATCTCCTACGAGCAGTACTTC.

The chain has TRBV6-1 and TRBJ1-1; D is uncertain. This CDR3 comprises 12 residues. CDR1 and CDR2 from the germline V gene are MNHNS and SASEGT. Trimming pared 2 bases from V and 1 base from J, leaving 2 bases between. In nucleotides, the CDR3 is TGTGCCAGCAGTGAAAAGAACACTGAAGCTTTCTTT. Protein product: CASSEKNTEAFF.

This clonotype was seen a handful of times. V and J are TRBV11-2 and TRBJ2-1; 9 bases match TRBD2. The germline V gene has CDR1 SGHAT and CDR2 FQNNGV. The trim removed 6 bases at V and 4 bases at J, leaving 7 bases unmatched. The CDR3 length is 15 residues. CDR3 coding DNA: TGTGCCAGCAGGCCTCTAGCGGGGATATACAATGAGCAGTTCTTC. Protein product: CASRPLAGIYNEQFF.

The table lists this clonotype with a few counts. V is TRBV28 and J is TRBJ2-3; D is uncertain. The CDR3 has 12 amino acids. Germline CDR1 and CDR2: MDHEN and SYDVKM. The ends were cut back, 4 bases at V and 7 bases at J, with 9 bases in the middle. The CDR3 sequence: CASSSPPYTQYF. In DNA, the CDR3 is TGTGCCAGCAGTTCCCCCCCGTATACGCAGTATTTT.

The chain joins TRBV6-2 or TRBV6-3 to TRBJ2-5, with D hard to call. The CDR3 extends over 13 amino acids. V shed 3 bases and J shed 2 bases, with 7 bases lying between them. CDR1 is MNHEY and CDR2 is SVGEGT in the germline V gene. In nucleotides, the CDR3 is TGTGCCAGCAGTTATAACCGACAAGAGACCCAGTACTTC. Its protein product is CASSYNRQETQYF.

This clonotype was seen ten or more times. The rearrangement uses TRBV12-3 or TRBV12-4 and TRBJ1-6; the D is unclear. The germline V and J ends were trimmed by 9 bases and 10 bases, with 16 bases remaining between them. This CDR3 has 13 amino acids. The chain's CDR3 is CASSGRLKSPLHF. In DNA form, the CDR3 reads TGTGCCAGTTCGGGGAGGCTGAAGTCACCCCTCCACTTT.

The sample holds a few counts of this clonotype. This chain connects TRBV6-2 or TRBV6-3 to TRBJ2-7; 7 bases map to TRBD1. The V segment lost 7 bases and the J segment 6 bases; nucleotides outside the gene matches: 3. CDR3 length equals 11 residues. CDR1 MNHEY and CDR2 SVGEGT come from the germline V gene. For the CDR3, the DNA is TGTGCCAGCACCAGGGGGACCGAGCAGTACTTC. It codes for CASTRGTEQYF.